One T cell receptor (beta chain) is described in this entry. The CDR3 has 14 amino acids. V was pared by 10 bases and J by 2 bases, with 14 bases between. Germline loops: CDR1 MNHNS, CDR2 SASEGT. The data belong to a study of patients and donors after allogeneic stem cell transplantation. MiXCR, run by TCRdb on the RT-PCR reads, gives a single entry per CDR3 protein. Of around 200,000 distinct CDR3 sequences listed, 35% to 45% are singletons. The sequencing input was blood, either unsorted or a sorted T cell fraction (not recorded which). The rearrangement joins TRBV6-1 to TRBJ2-2; D unclear. The clonotype comes from a human donor who was either an allogeneic HSCT recipient or a stem cell or donor lymphocyte infusion donor (not recorded which). It is not recorded whose cells these are; they may come from a transplant donor. CDR3 bases: TGTGCCACCCCGGCTCTGGTAAACACCGGGGAGCTGTTTTTT. Protein: CATPALVNTGELFF.